This T cell receptor beta chain stems from a study of tumor-infiltrating lymphocytes in primary liver carcinoma. Whole-study context: The patients included men and women who were aged 30 to 69 years. Overall study results and limits: Tumor-adjacent and tumor-blood pairs shared less of their repertoires than tumor region pairs shared. The proportion of top clones found throughout all five tumor regions was only about 8-25%.

Using a constant-region primer together with ProtoScript II reverse transcriptase, TCR beta cDNA was made from 450 to 600 ng of total RNA. A slightly modified ARM-PCR protocol with three nested multiplex PCR rounds produced these TCR beta libraries. A C-beta reverse primer was combined with TRBV1-TRBV30 forward primers in the first two PCR rounds, and each round had around 11 cycles. TCRdb ran MiXCR on the multiplex PCR reads and lists one entry per CDR3 protein. In the table there are fewer than 200,000 distinct CDR3 sequences, around four fifths of which are singletons. In the case of this clonotype: Its antigen is not identified.

Extraction of RNA together with DNA used roughly 19-31 mg of unsorted bulk tissue. Donors were untreated and chronically infected with HBV. Germline V gives CDR1 SGHDN, CDR2 FVKESK. The CDR3 spans 16 residues. V gene TRBV14 combines with J gene TRBJ2-1; 8 nucleotides align to TRBD2. The sequenced sample was tumor tissue from primary liver carcinoma. The origin of this receptor is a man in his forties or fifties with primary liver carcinoma and hepatitis B virus infection. The CDR3 DNA reads TGTACTAGCAGTGCCGTAGCGGGATGGGTAAACAATGACAAGTTCTTC. Its translation: CTSSAVAGWVNNDKFF.